These 25 T cell receptor beta chains came from one sample sequenced in a study of breast tumors, draining lymph nodes, adjacent tissues. MiXCR, run by TCRdb on the multiplex PCR reads, gives a single entry per CDR3 protein. The table records under 350,000 distinct CDR3 sequences, 30% of them present only once. The lymph nodes were axillary draining lymph nodes from breast cancer patients. Sequences were obtained from axillary lymph node tissue. Receptor source: a female donor with breast cancer. Some clones in this sample may be carry-over from other donors' samples.

This clonotype came up many times. J is TRBJ2-7 and V is TRBV6-5; TRBD2 matches at 7 bases. The trim removed 8 bases at V and 3 bases at J, leaving 13 bases unmatched. This CDR3 region has 15 residues. Germline lookup yields CDR1 MNHEY and CDR2 SVGAGI. CDR3: CASPTDGGNHYEQYF. CDR3 DNA: TGTGCCAGCCCCACTGACGGGGGGAACCACTACGAGCAGTACTTC.

Turning to this clonotype: A much larger clone lies a single base off, so this may be a read error. The chain has TRBV12-3 or TRBV12-4 and TRBJ2-1; D may correspond to TRBD1 or TRBD2 (5 bases each). The ends were cut back, 2 bases at V and 0 bases at J, with 8 bases in the middle. This CDR3 is built from 15 residues. CDR3 coding DNA: TGTGCCAGCAGTTTAATGGGACCCTCCTACAATGAGCAGTTCTTC. Protein product: CASSLMGPSYNEQFF.

This clonotype was observed a few times. The chain joins TRBV30 to TRBJ2-2; TRBD1 agrees at 8 bases. Germline V gene lookup returns CDR1 GTSNPN and CDR2 SVGIG (reference sequence). The J segment lost 6 bases and the V segment lost 4 bases, leaving 4 bases of the junction unmatched. This CDR3 is 13 amino acids long. CDR3 bases: TGTGCCTGGACCAGGGGGCCCCCCGGGGAGCTGTTTTTT. This translates into CAWTRGPPGELFF.

This clonotype was recorded once. The J gene is TRBJ2-5, the V gene TRBV10-3; maybe TRBD2 (7 bases). Trimming left V 7 bases short and J 5 bases short, with 17 bases between. Looked up from germline, CDR1 is ENHRY and CDR2 is SYGVKD. The CDR3 extends over 14 amino acids. In DNA form, the CDR3 reads TGTGCCATCAAGATGGGCGGGGGCCGGGAGACCCAGTACTTC. Translation: CAIKMGGGRETQYF.

This clonotype was counted many times. The chain combines TRBV4-1 with TRBJ2-3; possibly TRBD2 for D (5 bases). The germline V gene encodes CDR1 MGHRA and CDR2 YSYEKL. V shed 4 bases and J shed 6 bases, with 23 bases lying between them. The CDR3 spans 17 residues. The CDR3 region is CASSRQPGLGSGDTQYF. CDR3 coding DNA: TGCGCCAGCAGCCGCCAACCGGGCCTCGGCTCGGGGGATACGCAGTATTTT.

There are many counts of this clonotype. The chain recombines TRBV6-6 with TRBJ1-5; 9 positions agree with TRBD1. V shed 5 bases, J shed 2 bases, and the junction held 7 bases outside the gene matches. The CDR3 runs 16 residues. The germline V gene has CDR1 MNHNY and CDR2 SVGAGI (reference sequence). The CDR3 DNA is TGTGCCAGCAGTCACGCGGGACAGGGAGGCAATCAGCCCCAGCATTTT. Protein: CASSHAGQGGNQPQHF.

CDR3 loop: CASSLPQRGVPGLCSGANVLTF. CDR3 nucleotide sequence: TGTGCCAGCAGCTTACCCCAGCGGGGAGTCCCCGGGCTGTGCTCTGGGGCCAACGTCCTGACTTTC. The rearrangement joins TRBV7-2 to TRBJ2-6, with 7 bases aligning to TRBD2. V was clipped by 2 bases and J by 0 bases; unmatched bases: 19. Germline V lookup: CDR1 SGHTA, CDR2 FQGNSA. The CDR3 length is 22 residues.

The genes are TRBV7-6 and TRBJ1-4; D gene unclear. Germline values: CDR1 SGHVS, CDR2 FNYEAQ. The V end was cut by 1 base, the J end by 10 bases, with 13 bases between. The CDR3 is 14 amino acids. Written as DNA, the CDR3 is TGTGCCAGCAGCTTAGTCCGGGGAGATGGAAAACTGTTTTTT. It codes for CASSLVRGDGKLFF.

This clonotype was recorded at least ten times. This sequence joins TRBV20-1 and TRBJ1-5, with 11 bases matching TRBD1. The CDR3 extends over 18 amino acids. With 4 bases clipped from V and 1 base from J, the junction kept 12 bases outside the gene matches. Looked up from germline, CDR1 is DFQATT and CDR2 is SNEGSKA (reference sequence). The CDR3 DNA reads as TGCAGTGCTACCGGACAGGGGGCTCCCGGCAGGAGCAATCAGCCCCAGCATTTT. Translating gives CSATGQGAPGRSNQPQHF.

This clonotype has at least ten counts. Germline and junction disagree at one end, which may indicate a read error. This chain uses TRBV12-3 or TRBV12-4 with TRBJ2-1, with 11 positions matching TRBD2. This CDR3 has 14 amino acids. DNA for the CDR3: TGTGCCAGCAGATTAGCGGGAGGGTATAATGAGCAGTTCTTC. It specifies CASRLAGGYNEQFF.

This clonotype occurred a few times. V usage is TRBV6-5 and J usage is TRBJ2-7; D gene ambiguous. From germline, CDR1 is MNHEY and CDR2 SVGAGI. The CDR3 spans 11 residues. V was clipped by 11 bases and J by 6 bases, with 14 bases between them. CDR3 sequence: CAVGRSGEQYF. DNA of the CDR3: TGTGCCGTCGGTCGGTCGGGCGAGCAGTACTTC.

This clonotype was seen many times. Written as DNA, the CDR3 is TGTGCCAGTAGTCTCGGATTCGACTCTGGAAACACCATATATTTT. This encodes CASSLGFDSGNTIYF. The V gene is TRBV19, the J gene TRBJ1-3; D remains unclear. V was shortened by 5 bases and J by 0 bases, with 11 bases between the two germline ends. The germline CDR1 and CDR2 sequences are LNHDA and SQIVND (reference sequence). CDR3 size: 15 residues.

This clonotype showed up many times. This chain joins TRBV5-1 and TRBJ2-3; D gene ambiguous. V was cut by 0 bases and J by 5 bases, with 13 bases left in between. The germline V gene encodes CDR1 SGHRS and CDR2 YFSETQ. The CDR3 runs 15 residues. In DNA form, the CDR3 reads TGCGCCAGCAGCTTGGAAGGAACACCCGGAGATACGCAGTATTTT. Residues: CASSLEGTPGDTQYF.

About this clonotype itself: This could be a read error, since a much larger clone is one nucleotide away. This chain joins TRBV5-5 and TRBJ2-7; tentatively, D is TRBD1 or TRBD2 (5 bases each). The CDR3 has 14 amino acids. Looked up from germline, CDR1 is SGHKS and CDR2 is YYEKEE (reference sequence). CDR3 loop: CASGLGPGTIEQYF. The CDR3 DNA is TGTGCCAGCGGCTTGGGACCTGGGACGATCGAGCAGTACTTC.

In its sample, this clonotype was seen a few times. The chain employs TRBV6-1 and TRBJ2-7, with 7 nucleotides matching TRBD1. The CDR3 covers 14 residues. V shed 0 bases and J 12 bases; nucleotides not matched to a gene: 11. Germline V CDR1 and CDR2: MNHNS, SASEGT. CDR3 nucleotides: TGTGCCAGCAGTGAAGCGTGGACAGGCATGTTGAGGTACTTC. Protein: CASSEAWTGMLRYF.

This clonotype was counted ten times or more. The chain joins TRBV7-9 to TRBJ2-3; 8 nucleotides match TRBD1. This CDR3 spans 11 amino acids. Looked up from germline, CDR1 is SEHNR and CDR2 is FQNEAQ (reference sequence). V gave up 8 bases and J gave up 14 bases; unmatched junction bases: 9. The CDR3 DNA reads as TGTGCCAGCTCTGGGACAGGAGTTACGTATTTT. Amino acids: CASSGTGVTYF.

In the case of this clonotype: This could be a read error, since a much larger clone is one nucleotide away. The J gene is TRBJ2-1, the V gene TRBV7-2, with D tentatively TRBD2 (6 bases). The germline V gene encodes CDR1 SGHTA and CDR2 FQGNSA. The CDR3 length is 16 residues. CDR3 amino acids: CASLPRGRTSHNEQFF. The CDR3 DNA reads TGTGCCAGCCTCCCCCGGGGGAGGACCTCCCACAATGAGCAGTTCTTC. Drawing the rest from reference TRBV7-2 and TRBJ2-1, the complete variable domain is GAGVSQSPSNKVTEKGKDVELRCDPISGHTALYWYRQSLGQGLEFLIYFQGNSAPDKSGLPSDRFSAERTGGSVSTLTIQRTQQEDSAVYLCASLPRGRTSHNEQFFGPGTRLTVL.

This clonotype was recorded many times. This chain connects TRBV25-1 to TRBJ2-7, with TRBD1 matching 9 bases. V lost 5 bases and J lost 2; bases outside the gene matches: 10. CDR3 length equals 16 residues. Germline V gene sequence: CDR1 MGHDK, CDR2 SYGVNS. The CDR3 here is CASSIHPGTGPYEQYF. The CDR3, as DNA: TGTGCCAGCAGTATACATCCCGGGACAGGGCCCTACGAGCAGTACTTC.

This clonotype came up many times. The chain employs TRBV6-5 and TRBJ2-7; the D is unclear. The germline gives CDR1 MNHEY, CDR2 SVGAGI. The CDR3 loop spans 14 amino acids. V was cut by 0 bases and J by 6 bases, with 12 bases left in between. This CDR3 reads CASSYSGLPLEQYF. CDR3 bases: TGTGCCAGCAGTTACTCCGGGCTCCCCCTCGAGCAGTACTTC.

The chain employs TRBV6-1 and TRBJ1-5, with TRBD1 matching over 8 bases. The CDR3 spans 14 residues. The V gene's germline CDR1 is MNHNS and CDR2 SASEGT. The trim removed 7 bases at V and 5 bases at J, leaving 7 bases unmatched. Written as DNA, the CDR3 is TGTGCCAGCAATCCAGGGGGCGGCGATCAGCCCCAGCATTTT. The encoded protein is CASNPGGGDQPQHF.

This clonotype occurred many times. J is TRBJ2-7 and V is TRBV20-1; maybe TRBD2 (5 bases). Germline assignment: CDR1 DFQATT and CDR2 SNEGSKA (reference sequence). V shed 4 bases and J shed 6 bases, with 10 bases lying between them. The CDR3 length is 11 residues. The CDR3 coding sequence is TGCAGTGCTATCGGGGAAACCGAGCAGTACTTC. It encodes CSAIGETEQYF.

The genes are TRBV30 and TRBJ1-3; unclear D gene. The CDR3 spans 15 residues. Trimming stripped 4 bases from V and 0 bases from J, with 13 bases between. Germline CDR1 and CDR2: GTSNPN and SVGIG (reference sequence). The CDR3 DNA reads as TGTGCCTGGAACCCCCTACCGGGCTCTGGAAACACCATATATTTT. This encodes CAWNPLPGSGNTIYF.

This clonotype occurred many times. V usage is TRBV5-1 and J usage is TRBJ2-5, with D perhaps assigned TRBD1 or TRBD2 (6 bases each). V lost 4 bases to trimming and J lost 5 bases, with 15 bases between them. The CDR3 is 14 amino acids. Looked up from germline, CDR1 is SGHRS and CDR2 is YFSETQ. The chain's CDR3 is CASSGGDIVETQYF. Here the CDR3 DNA reads TGCGCCAGCAGCGGAGGGGACATCGTGGAGACCCAGTACTTC.

This clonotype was picked up many times. V and J are TRBV11-3 and TRBJ2-7; 11 nucleotides agree with TRBD1. The CDR3 consists of 16 residues. CDR1 and CDR2 from the germline V gene are SGHNT and YENEEA. The J segment lost 2 bases and the V segment lost 5 bases, leaving 8 bases of the junction unmatched. DNA for the CDR3: TGTGCCAGCAGCGGACGGAGGGACAGGGGGACCTACGAGCAGTACTTC. It codes for CASSGRRDRGTYEQYF.

There are many counts of this clonotype. V and J are TRBV7-9 and TRBJ2-1, with 14 bases identical to TRBD2. J was trimmed by 8 bases and V by 4 bases; bases with no gene match: 7. Germline lookup yields CDR1 SEHNR and CDR2 FQNEAQ (reference sequence). CDR3 length: 16 amino acids. In DNA, the CDR3 is TGTGCCAGCAGCTCCCTCGGACTAGCGGGAGGTGATGAGCAGTTCTTC. Translating it yields CASSSLGLAGGDEQFF.